This T cell receptor beta chain is drawn from a study of identical twins (dated by TCRdb to about 2016). At the level of the whole study: TCR alpha and beta repertoires from monozygotic twins, unrelated adults of various ages and cord blood were deep-sequenced to test whether fetal clonotypes persist. To rule out contamination, replicate twin experiments were performed at different times with different library preparation protocols.

Every donor in the study was a healthy Caucasian. The twin cohort consisted of three pairs of female monozygotic twins, all aged about 18 to 30 years. Peripheral blood mononuclear cells were used as the source from which RNA for TCR libraries was isolated. This clonotype was picked up a small number of times. Its recognized antigen is unknown. No base-level quality is on record; no much larger clone is a single base apart. From the cysteine up to the phenylalanine, the CDR3 has a length of 19 residues. Of all the DNA, just the CDR3 is kept, 57 bases in frame from base 1. V ends up 5 bases short and J 2 bases short, with an unmatched junction base count of 8. Broader findings and caveats from the paper: Because the same donors could not be followed over many years, conclusions were based on cross-sectional statistical analysis. Abundant cord blood beta clonotypes had fewer insertions, young adult naive repertoires showed a similar but weaker trend, and memory repertoires showed no such trend. In beta out-of-frame sequences, excess twin sharing was weaker, because having fewer shared sequences lowered the signal-to-noise ratio. Zero-insertion analyses could be partly confounded by invariant T cells such as MAIT and iNKT, though diverse VJ usage argued against such confounding for most clonotypes. Compared with coincidental sharing between unrelated individuals, out-of-frame TCR alpha sequences shared between twins had an excess of sequences with low generation probability. In monozygotic twins, recombination models systematically underestimated out-of-frame TCR alpha sharing, but the models matched the sharing seen between unrelated individuals.

The library was generated by 5' RACE. Sequencing relied on an Illumina HiSeq 2000. Template switching added a universal primer binding site, and the final cDNA carried a unique molecular identifier that allowed TCR cDNA molecules to be counted accurately. First-strand cDNA for TCR alpha and beta chains was synthesized from specific primers in the conserved constant-segment region. To control for contamination, each cDNA library was double barcoded with a SMART-Mk sample barcode plus Illumina barcodes. Two successive PCR steps introduced TruSeq adapter sequences along with Illumina sample barcodes. TCR alpha and beta cDNA libraries were sequenced on the Illumina HiSeq platform with custom primers. Processing in the source paper ran as follows. Unique molecular identifiers were extracted from raw reads with MiGEC, and CDR3 positions were determined with MiXCR. For each individual, recombination models were inferred using an EM algorithm with the repgenHMM and IGoR tools. Shared clonotype analysis was performed with the tcR package in R, normalizing sharing by the product of cloneset sizes. Out-of-frame nonproductive sequences were analyzed to study raw recombination free of thymic and clonal selection effects. The public reads were reprocessed in TCRdb via fastp at Q25 and MiXCR, keeping in-frame beta chains. CDR3 protein sequences are deduplicated, and each keeps its most common genes and DNA. These V and J calls are TCRdb output, not the study's own analysis. The sample includes approximately 600,000 distinct CDR3 sequences, with more than 9% observed a single time. 2.5% to 3% of the sample goes to the ten largest clones.

The data were also submitted as part of a second study, on yellow fever vaccine responses in identical twins. From the second report: The authors reported that the T cell response to vaccination in identical twins appeared partly convergent and partly personalized. Focusing on identical twins, the study followed the T cell clones that responded to the vaccine, and did so with precision.

The receptor was derived from a woman younger than 35 in good health. The chain is encoded by TRBV12-3 or TRBV12-4 joined to TRBJ2-6, and 14 bases in between align with TRBD2. Source material: PBMCs. The CDR3 amino acid sequence is: CASSPGLAGARAGANVLTF. The nucleotide sequence is TGTGCCAGCAGTCCGGGACTAGCGGGAGCTCGGGCTGGGGCCAACGTCCTGACTTTC.